These 13 T cell receptor beta chains originate from one sample sequenced in a study of blood T cell repertoires in COVID-19 (dated by TCRdb to 2019 to 2021). The library was built by means of the immunoSEQ multiplex PCR assay. This is the immuneACCESS table as TCRdb keeps it, with only in-frame sequences that have V and J called. A part of the clones is gone; compared with another copy, unresolved V genes explain less than half, and the rest is unexplained. The sample data list some 250,000 clones, and approximately 83% of these were observed just once. The ten biggest clones cover around 2% of the sample. Sequenced material: peripheral blood. These receptors came from a man aged 30 to 39 who had recovered from COVID-19.

V usage is TRBV4-1 and J usage is TRBJ2-1; 10 positions agree with TRBD2. CDR3 length: 17 amino acids. Trimming cost V 0 bases and J 4 bases; bases outside gene matches: 6. The V gene's germline CDR1 is MGHRA and CDR2 YSYEKL. The CDR3 sequence is CASSQEWGLASYNEQFF. The CDR3 DNA reads TGCGCCAGCAGCCAAGAATGGGGACTAGCGTCTTACAATGAGCAGTTCTTC.

The rearrangement joins TRBV7-9 to TRBJ1-1; D perhaps matches TRBD1 (6 bases). V shed 1 base and J shed 8 bases, with 11 bases lying between them. Per germline, CDR1 SEHNR and CDR2 FQNEAQ (reference sequence). The CDR3 extends over 13 amino acids. CDR3 DNA: TGTGCCAGCAGCTTAGGCTGGGGGCGGGAAGCTTTCTTT. Translated, it gives CASSLGWGREAFF.

This clone was picked up one time. CDR3 amino acids: CASSLYPFLAGGPPDTQYF. The CDR3 DNA is TGTGCCAGCAGCTTATACCCCTTTCTAGCGGGGGGCCCCCCGGATACGCAGTATTTT. The chain has TRBV7-9 and TRBJ2-3; 11 bases line up with TRBD2. The CDR3 loop spans 19 amino acids. V was clipped by 2 bases and J by 6 bases; unmatched bases: 16. The V gene's germline CDR1 is SEHNR and CDR2 FQNEAQ (reference sequence).

This clone was seen only a few times. V usage is TRBV5-5 and J usage is TRBJ1-1; 7 bases are a match to TRBD1. With V trimmed by 5 bases and J by 4 bases, 8 bases remained unmatched. The CDR3 runs 14 residues. Germline assignment: CDR1 SGHKS and CDR2 YYEKEE (reference sequence). The CDR3 DNA is TGTGCCAGCAGTAGGATCACAGGGGTCACTGAAGCTTTCTTT. Its translation is CASSRITGVTEAFF.

V is TRBV6-2 or TRBV6-3 and J is TRBJ1-6; D call uncertain. V was shortened by 6 bases and J by 0 bases, with 15 bases between the two germline ends. Germline assignment: CDR1 MNHEY and CDR2 SVGEGT. The length of the CDR3 is 17 residues. The CDR3 here is CASSTIRMSSYNSPLHF. CDR3 DNA sequence: TGTGCCAGCAGCACTATAAGAATGAGCTCCTATAATTCACCCCTCCACTTT.

The rearrangement joins TRBV6-1 to TRBJ1-2, with 10 bases matching TRBD1. CDR3 length: 16 amino acids. Germline CDR1 MNHNS, CDR2 SASEGT. The J segment lost 7 bases and the V segment lost 2 bases, leaving 10 bases of the junction unmatched. CDR3 region: CASSEFSRTGGPGYTF. The CDR3 bases are TGTGCCAGCAGTGAATTCTCGAGGACAGGGGGTCCTGGCTACACCTTC.

For the CDR3, the DNA is TGTGCCAGCACCCCGGGTAGCGGGGCCGGAGATACGCAGTATTTT. Protein: CASTPGSGAGDTQYF. The rearrangement joins TRBV6-5 to TRBJ2-3, with 8 bases that match TRBD2. V trimming: 7 bases; J trimming: 5 bases; junction bases outside the gene matches: 11. Germline CDR1 reads MNHEY; CDR2 reads SVGAGI. The CDR3 spans 15 residues.

This chain uses TRBV9 with TRBJ2-3; maybe TRBD2 (6 bases). The germline V gene has CDR1 SGDLS and CDR2 YYNGEE. This CDR3 has 15 residues. The V end was cut by 3 bases, the J end by 1 base, with 12 bases between. The CDR3 spells CASSGGDWRTDTQYF. For the CDR3, the DNA is TGTGCCAGCAGCGGTGGGGACTGGCGCACAGATACGCAGTATTTT. The full variable domain, in which reference TRBV9 and TRBJ2-3 provide the parts outside the CDR3, is DSGVTQTPKHLITATGQRVTLRCSPRSGDLSVYWYQQSLDQGLQFLIQYYNGEERAKGNILERFSAQQFPDLHSELNLSSLELGDSALYFCASSGGDWRTDTQYFGPGTRLTVL.

The J gene is TRBJ2-2, the V gene TRBV9; 8 bases match TRBD2. The CDR3 covers 16 residues. CDR1 is SGDLS, CDR2 YYNGEE, per germline. Trimming at V came to 0 bases and at J to 5 bases, leaving 6 bases not matched to a gene. CDR3 loop: CASSVGLAGATGELFF. CDR3 nucleotides: TGTGCCAGCAGCGTAGGGCTAGCGGGTGCTACCGGGGAGCTGTTTTTT.

The chain carries TRBV7-9 and TRBJ2-1, with D unresolved. With 8 bases removed from V and 5 bases from J, the gap between germline ends came to 28 bases. The CDR3 has 18 amino acids. Per the germline V gene, CDR1 is SEHNR and CDR2 is FQNEAQ (reference sequence). The CDR3 bases are TGTGCCAGCTATCAAAGTTGGAAGAGGAGCGCCCTCGACAATGAGCAGTTCTTC. It codes for CASYQSWKRSALDNEQFF.

This clone came up many times. The chain couples TRBV6-4 to TRBJ2-3; 14 bases map to TRBD2. The ends lost 3 bases at V and 6 bases at J; junction bases unmatched: 5. Germline V gene data show CDR1 as MRHNA and CDR2 as SNTAGT. The CDR3 loop spans 16 amino acids. CDR3 residues: CASSETSGGALDTQYF. DNA of the CDR3: TGTGCCAGCAGTGAGACTAGCGGGGGGGCCTTGGATACGCAGTATTTT.

V usage is TRBV18 and J usage is TRBJ2-1; no firm D call. CDR1 and CDR2 from the germline V gene are KGHSH and LQKENI. The V gene lost 2 bases and the J gene lost 0 bases, with 11 bases spanning the gap. This CDR3 comprises 16 residues. The CDR3 is CASSPFVGNSYNEQFF. The CDR3 region has the DNA TGTGCCAGCTCACCATTCGTGGGCAACTCCTACAATGAGCAGTTCTTC.

This CDR3 reads CASRLGLAGTDTQYF. The CDR3 DNA sequence: TGTGCCAGCAGACTGGGACTAGCGGGCACAGATACGCAGTATTTT. V and J are TRBV7-2 and TRBJ2-3, with 11 nucleotides matching TRBD2. J lost 1 base, V lost 6 bases, and 3 bases had no gene match. Germline CDR1 reads SGHTA; CDR2 reads FQGNSA. The CDR3 spans 15 residues.